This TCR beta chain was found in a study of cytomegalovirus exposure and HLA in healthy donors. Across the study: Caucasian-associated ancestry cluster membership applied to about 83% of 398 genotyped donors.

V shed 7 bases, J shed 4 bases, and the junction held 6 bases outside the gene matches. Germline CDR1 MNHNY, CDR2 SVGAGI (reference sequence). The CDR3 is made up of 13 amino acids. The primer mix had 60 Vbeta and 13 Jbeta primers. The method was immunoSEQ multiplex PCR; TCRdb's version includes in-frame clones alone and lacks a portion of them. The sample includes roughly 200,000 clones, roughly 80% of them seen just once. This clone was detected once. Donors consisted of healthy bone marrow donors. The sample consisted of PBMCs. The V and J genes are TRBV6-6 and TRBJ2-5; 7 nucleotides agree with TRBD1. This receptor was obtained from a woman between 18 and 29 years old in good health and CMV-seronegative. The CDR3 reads CASTYRGGETQYF. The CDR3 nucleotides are TGTGCCAGCACCTACAGGGGTGGAGAGACCCAGTACTTC.